A selection of T cell receptor beta chains follows, all from one sample in a study of CD8+ T cells in alopecia areata. Assay used: immunoSEQ multiplex PCR; TCRdb lists only in-frame clones, some missing. The table lists fewer than 8,000 clones, about three fifths of them singletons, with less than 15% in the top ten. The sample here was skin, taken at week 0. The source of these receptors is a human donor with alopecia areata. Both conserved end residues are part of each CDR3. D genes are given only for firm matches. Some rows have no size entry. The others give once, few or many, or a class for an expanded clone.

TGTGCCAGCAGTGAGACAGGGGGGACTGAAGCTTTCTTT	CASSETGGTEAFF	TRBV2	TRBJ1-1	-	TRBD1
TGTGCCAGCAGCGTAGAGGCTGGCTCCTACAATGAGCAGTTCTTC	CASSVEAGSYNEQFF	TRBV9	TRBJ2-1	-	-
TGTGCCAGCAGCTTAGGGCAGAACACCGGGGAGCTGTTTTTT	CASSLGQNTGELFF	TRBV7-2	TRBJ2-2	-	-
TGTGCCAGCAGCCCTAGGGGGGGGGCGGACACCGGGGAGCTGTTTTTT	CASSPRGGADTGELFF	TRBV9	TRBJ2-2	few	-
TGTGCCAGCAAGGGGACAGGGGTATTGTCTGAAGCTTTCTTT	CASKGTGVLSEAFF	TRBV6-5	TRBJ1-1	few	TRBD1
TGCGCCAGCAGCCAGGCGGGGACAGGGATCACCGGGGAGCTGTTTTTT	CASSQAGTGITGELFF	TRBV5-1	TRBJ2-2	-	TRBD1
TGTGCCAGCAGCCAACTAGCTTCGGTCACCCAAGAGACCCAGTACTTC	CASSQLASVTQETQYF	TRBV6-6	TRBJ2-5	-	-
TGTGCCAGTAGTGGTGGGAGAAGCCAGCCCCAGCATTTT	CASSGGRSQPQHF	TRBV19	TRBJ1-5	-	-
TGTGCCAGCACCCACGGAGCGGGAGGGTTCAATGAGCAGTTCTTC	CASTHGAGGFNEQFF	TRBV19	TRBJ2-1	few	TRBD2
TGTGCCAGCAGTCTGACGGGGTTCGGCGAGCAGTACTTC	CASSLTGFGEQYF	TRBV2	TRBJ2-7	medium-sized	-
TGTGCCAGCAGTCGACAGGACCTGGATGGCTACACCTTC	CASSRQDLDGYTF	TRBV6-1	TRBJ1-2	once	-
TGTGCCAGCAGCTTTACCGAGGTCCAAGAGACCCAGTACTTC	CASSFTEVQETQYF	TRBV11-1	TRBJ2-5	-	-
TGTGCCAGCAGTTTGTTACCCCTCGACAAAAACATTCAGTACTTC	CASSLLPLDKNIQYF	TRBV27	TRBJ2-4	-	-
TGCGCCAGCAGAGCTAAGGGGGGCCATGATGAAAAACTGTTTTTT	CASRAKGGHDEKLFF	TRBV5-1	TRBJ1-4	-	-
TGTGCCAGCAGTGATCGTTTACTAGCTGTGGAGACCCAGTACTTC	CASSDRLLAVETQYF	TRBV6-1	TRBJ2-5	few	-
TGTGCCAGCTATGACCTGAGGGAAGAGACCCAGTACTTC	CASYDLREETQYF	TRBV28	TRBJ2-5	medium-sized	-
TGTGCCAGCAGCTCCCTGGGCAGAGAGACCCAGTACTTC	CASSSLGRETQYF	TRBV7-2	TRBJ2-5	-	-
TGTGCCAGCAGCTCGCTTCCCGGGACTAGCGGGACCGACGGCAATGAGCAGTTCTTC	CASSSLPGTSGTDGNEQFF	TRBV27	TRBJ2-1	-	TRBD2
TGTGCCCCAACTCGGCGGACTAATCAGCCCCAGCATTTT	CAPTRRTNQPQHF	TRBV5-3	TRBJ1-5	medium-sized	-
TGTGCCAGCAGTGAAGGTGGCTCCTACGAGCAGTACTTC	CASSEGGSYEQYF	TRBV6-1	TRBJ2-7	few	-
TGTGCCAGCAGCTTAGATTCGGACCGCCGAGGGTTCGTCACGCAGTATTTT	CASSLDSDRRGFVTQYF	TRBV4-2	TRBJ2-3	few	-
TGTGCCAGCAGCCCCGGACCCCCGGTGGCCTCCGAGCAGTACTTC	CASSPGPPVASEQYF	TRBV27	TRBJ2-7	few	-